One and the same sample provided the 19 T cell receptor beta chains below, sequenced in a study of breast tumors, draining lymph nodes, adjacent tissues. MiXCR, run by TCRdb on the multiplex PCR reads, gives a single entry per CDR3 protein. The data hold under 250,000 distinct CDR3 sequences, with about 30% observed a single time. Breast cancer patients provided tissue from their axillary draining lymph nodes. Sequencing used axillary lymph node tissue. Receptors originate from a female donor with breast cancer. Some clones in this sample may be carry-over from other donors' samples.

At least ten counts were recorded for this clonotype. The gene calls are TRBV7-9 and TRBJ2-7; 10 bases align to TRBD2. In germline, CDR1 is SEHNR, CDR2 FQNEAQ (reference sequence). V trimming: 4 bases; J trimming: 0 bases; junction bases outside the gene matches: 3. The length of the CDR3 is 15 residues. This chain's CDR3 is CASSWPSGSSYEQYF. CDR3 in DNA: TGTGCCAGCAGCTGGCCTAGCGGGAGCTCCTACGAGCAGTACTTC.

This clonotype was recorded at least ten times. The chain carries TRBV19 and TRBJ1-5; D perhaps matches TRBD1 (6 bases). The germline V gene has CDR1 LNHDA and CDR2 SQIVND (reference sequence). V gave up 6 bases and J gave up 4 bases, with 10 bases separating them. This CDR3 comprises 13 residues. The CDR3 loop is CASRTGDNQPQHF. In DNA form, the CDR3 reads TGTGCCAGTAGGACAGGCGATAATCAGCCCCAGCATTTT.

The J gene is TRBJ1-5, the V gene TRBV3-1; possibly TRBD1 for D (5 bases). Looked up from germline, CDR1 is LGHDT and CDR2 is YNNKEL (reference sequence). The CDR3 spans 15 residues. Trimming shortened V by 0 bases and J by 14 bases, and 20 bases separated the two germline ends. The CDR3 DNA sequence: TGTGCCAGCAGCCAAGAGCGGGCTAGCGGGAGGGACGAGCATTTT. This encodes CASSQERASGRDEHF.

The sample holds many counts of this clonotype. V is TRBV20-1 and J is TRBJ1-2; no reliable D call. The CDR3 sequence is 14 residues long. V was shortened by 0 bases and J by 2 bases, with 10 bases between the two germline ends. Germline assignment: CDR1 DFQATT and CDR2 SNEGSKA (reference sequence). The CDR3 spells CSAREEGRNYGYTF. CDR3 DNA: TGCAGTGCTAGAGAGGAGGGCAGAAACTATGGCTACACCTTC.

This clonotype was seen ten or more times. This CDR3 reads CSDFSSGEYGYTF. The CDR3 region has the DNA TGCAGCGACTTTTCTTCAGGGGAGTATGGCTACACCTTC. The chain joins TRBV29-1 to TRBJ1-2, with D possibly being TRBD1 (6 bases). Germline assignment: CDR1 SQVTM and CDR2 ANQGSEA. This CDR3 comprises 13 residues. V was trimmed by 7 bases and J by 5 bases, leaving 17 bases between them.

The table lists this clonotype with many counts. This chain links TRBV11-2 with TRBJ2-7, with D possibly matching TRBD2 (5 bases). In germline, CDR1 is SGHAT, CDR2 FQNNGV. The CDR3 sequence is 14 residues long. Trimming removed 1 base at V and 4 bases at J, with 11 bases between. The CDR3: CASSLGLIQYEQYF. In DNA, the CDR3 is TGTGCCAGCAGCTTAGGACTAATCCAATACGAGCAGTACTTC.

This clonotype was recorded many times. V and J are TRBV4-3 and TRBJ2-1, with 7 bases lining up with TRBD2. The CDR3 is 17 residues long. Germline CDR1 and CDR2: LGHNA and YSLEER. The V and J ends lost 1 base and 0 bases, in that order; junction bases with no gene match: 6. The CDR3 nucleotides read TGCGCCAGCAGCCAAGTGGCTCGCGGGAGCTCCTACAATGAGCAGTTCTTC. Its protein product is CASSQVARGSSYNEQFF.

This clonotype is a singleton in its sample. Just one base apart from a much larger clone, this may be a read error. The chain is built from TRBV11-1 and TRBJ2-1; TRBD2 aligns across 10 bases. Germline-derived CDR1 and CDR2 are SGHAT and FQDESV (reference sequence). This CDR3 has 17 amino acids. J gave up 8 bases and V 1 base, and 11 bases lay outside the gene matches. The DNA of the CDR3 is TGTGCCAGCAGCTTAGAATCCGGACTAGCGGCATACGATGAGCAGTTCTTC. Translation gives CASSLESGLAAYDEQFF.

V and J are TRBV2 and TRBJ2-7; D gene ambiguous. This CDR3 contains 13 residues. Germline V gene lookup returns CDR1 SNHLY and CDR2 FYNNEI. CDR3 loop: CAREGRRGYEQYF. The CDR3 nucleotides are TGTGCTAGGGAAGGGCGGCGTGGATACGAGCAGTACTTC.

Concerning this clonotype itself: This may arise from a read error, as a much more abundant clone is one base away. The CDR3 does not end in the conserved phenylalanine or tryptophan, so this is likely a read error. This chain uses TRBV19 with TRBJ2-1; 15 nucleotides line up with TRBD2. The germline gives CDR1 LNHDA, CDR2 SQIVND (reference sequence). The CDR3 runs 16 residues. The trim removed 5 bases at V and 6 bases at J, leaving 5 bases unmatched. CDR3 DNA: TGTGCCAGTAGTTCCTCGGGACTAGCGGGAGGCAATGAGCAGTTCTCC. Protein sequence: CASSSSGLAGGNEQFS.

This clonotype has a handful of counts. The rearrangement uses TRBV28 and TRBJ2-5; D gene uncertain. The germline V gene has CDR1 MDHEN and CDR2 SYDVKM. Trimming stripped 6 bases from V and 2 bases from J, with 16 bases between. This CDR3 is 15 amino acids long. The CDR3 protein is CASSPPVPGQETQYF. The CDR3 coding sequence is TGTGCCAGCAGCCCTCCCGTCCCCGGTCAAGAGACCCAGTACTTC.

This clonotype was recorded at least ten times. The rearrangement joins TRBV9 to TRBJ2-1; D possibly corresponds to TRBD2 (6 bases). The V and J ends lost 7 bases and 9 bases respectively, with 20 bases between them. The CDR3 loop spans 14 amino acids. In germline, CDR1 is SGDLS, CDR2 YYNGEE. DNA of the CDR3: TGTGCCAGCTGCCTAGAGGTGGGAGGAGGTGAGCAGTTCTTC. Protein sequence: CASCLEVGGGEQFF.

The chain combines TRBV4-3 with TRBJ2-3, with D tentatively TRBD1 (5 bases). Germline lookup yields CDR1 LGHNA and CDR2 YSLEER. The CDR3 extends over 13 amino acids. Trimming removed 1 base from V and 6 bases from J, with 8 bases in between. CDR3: CASSQVGPDTQYF. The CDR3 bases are TGCGCCAGCAGCCAAGTGGGGCCCGATACGCAGTATTTT.

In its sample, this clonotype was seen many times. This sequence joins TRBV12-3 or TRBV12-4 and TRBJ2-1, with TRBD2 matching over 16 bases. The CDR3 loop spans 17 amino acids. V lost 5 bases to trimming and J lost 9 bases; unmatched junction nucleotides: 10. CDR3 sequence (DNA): TGTGCCAGCAGTCCCGGGACTAGCGGGAGGGTTTCGAGTGAGCAGTTCTTC. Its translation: CASSPGTSGRVSSEQFF.

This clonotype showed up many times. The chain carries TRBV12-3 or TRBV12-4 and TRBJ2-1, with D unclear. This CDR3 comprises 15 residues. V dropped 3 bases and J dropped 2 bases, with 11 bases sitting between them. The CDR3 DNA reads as TGTGCCAGCAGTTTGGCTACCTCGGCCTACAATGAGCAGTTCTTC. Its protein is CASSLATSAYNEQFF.

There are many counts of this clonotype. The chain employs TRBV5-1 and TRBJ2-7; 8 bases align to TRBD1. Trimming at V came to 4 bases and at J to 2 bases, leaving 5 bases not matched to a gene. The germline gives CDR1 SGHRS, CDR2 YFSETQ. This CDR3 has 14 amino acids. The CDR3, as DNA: TGCGCCAGCAGCAGCTGGACAGGGCCCTACGAGCAGTACTTC. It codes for CASSSWTGPYEQYF.

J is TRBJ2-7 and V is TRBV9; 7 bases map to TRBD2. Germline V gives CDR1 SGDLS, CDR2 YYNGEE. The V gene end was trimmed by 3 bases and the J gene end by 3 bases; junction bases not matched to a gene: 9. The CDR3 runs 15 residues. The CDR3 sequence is CASSAAGLADYEQYF. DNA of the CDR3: TGTGCCAGCAGCGCAGCGGGGCTAGCGGACTACGAGCAGTACTTC.

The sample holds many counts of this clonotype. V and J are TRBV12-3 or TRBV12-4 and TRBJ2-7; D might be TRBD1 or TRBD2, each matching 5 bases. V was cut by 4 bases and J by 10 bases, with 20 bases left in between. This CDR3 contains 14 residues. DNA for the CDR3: TGTGCCAGCAGTTCTCCCGGGACCCCTAAAGGACAGTACTTC. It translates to CASSSPGTPKGQYF.

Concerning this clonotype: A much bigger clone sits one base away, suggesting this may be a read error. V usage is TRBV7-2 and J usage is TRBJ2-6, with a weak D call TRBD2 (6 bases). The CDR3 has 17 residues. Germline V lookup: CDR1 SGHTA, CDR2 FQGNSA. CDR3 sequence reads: CASSGGSRGAGANVQTF. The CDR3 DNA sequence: TGTGCCAGCAGTGGAGGATCGCGGGGCGCTGGGGCCAACGTCCAGACTTTC.